What follows are 32 T cell receptor beta chains derived from one specimen sequenced in a study of blood T cell repertoires in COVID-19. Clones were read by immunoSEQ multiplex PCR, and TCRdb kept only the in-frame ones, dropping some. The sample carries approximately 30,000 clones, about 80% recorded once. The sample taken for sequencing was peripheral blood. The source of these receptors is a man aged 70 or older with acute or convalescent COVID-19.

The DNA for the CDR3 is TGTGCCAGCAGCCCGCCCCAGGGGACCTATAATTCACCCCTCCACTTT. This gives the protein CASSPPQGTYNSPLHF. The chain employs TRBV7-2 and TRBJ1-6, with D maybe TRBD1 (6 bases). Trimming stripped 5 bases from V and 2 bases from J, with 13 bases between. The germline gives CDR1 SGHTA, CDR2 FQGNSA. The CDR3 runs to 16 residues.

The chain links TRBV27 to TRBJ1-6; D is possibly TRBD1 (6 bases). This CDR3 region has 19 residues. Per the germline V gene, CDR1 is MNHEY and CDR2 is SMNVEV (reference sequence). Trimming pared 4 bases from V and 0 bases from J, leaving 19 bases between. CDR3 nucleotide sequence: TGTGCCAGCAGTTGGTCTTCGGGGGGCCTCAGCTCCTATAATTCACCCCTCCACTTT. It yields the protein CASSWSSGGLSSYNSPLHF.

In its sample, this clone was seen a few times. The gene calls are TRBV4-1 and TRBJ1-1; D gene ambiguous. The CDR3 length is 13 residues. CDR1 and CDR2 (germline): MGHRA, YSYEKL. Trimming cost V 0 bases and J 5 bases, with 7 bases left between them. DNA of the CDR3: TGCGCCAGCAGCCAAGATAGTGGTACTGAAGCTTTCTTT. Protein product: CASSQDSGTEAFF.

CDR3: CASSRTSGGPSLQFF. For the CDR3, the DNA is TGTGCCAGCAGCAGGACTAGCGGGGGCCCGTCTCTCCAGTTCTTC. The chain has TRBV6-5 and TRBJ2-1; 13 bases match TRBD2. The V segment lost 6 bases and the J segment 13 bases; nucleotides outside the gene matches: 12. The CDR3 extends over 15 amino acids. CDR1 is MNHEY and CDR2 is SVGAGI in the germline V gene.

This clone has more than one count but fewer than ten. The chain uses TRBV18 and TRBJ2-2; D is undetermined. The CDR3 runs 14 residues. Per the germline V gene, CDR1 is KGHSH and CDR2 is LQKENI. V lost 6 bases to trimming and J lost 1 base, with 9 bases between them. CDR3 nucleotides: TGTGCCAGCTCGGTCGGCGGGAACACCGGGGAGCTGTTTTTT. It translates to CASSVGGNTGELFF.

The chain is built from TRBV4-2 and TRBJ1-3; 11 nucleotides line up with TRBD1. With 0 bases clipped from V and 5 bases from J, the junction kept 6 bases outside the gene matches. This CDR3 has 17 residues. The germline gives CDR1 LGHNA, CDR2 YNFKEQ. The DNA of the CDR3 is TGTGCCAGCAGCCAAGATCGAGGACAGGGGGCTCGAAACACCATATATTTT. This translates into CASSQDRGQGARNTIYF.

In DNA, the CDR3 is TGTGCCAGCAGCGGACAGGGGACGGCAGAGACCCAGTACTTC. It codes for CASSGQGTAETQYF. The chain employs TRBV7-2 and TRBJ2-5, with 9 bases identical to TRBD1. The trim removed 5 bases at V and 4 bases at J, leaving 5 bases unmatched. Germline-derived CDR1 and CDR2 are SGHTA and FQGNSA. The CDR3 has 14 residues.

The CDR3 bases are TGTGCCAGCAATAAGGGGCGGGGGAGCCAAGAGACCCAGTACTTC. Translating gives CASNKGRGSQETQYF. V is TRBV6-6 and J is TRBJ2-5; TRBD2 matches 7 bases. The CDR3 consists of 15 residues. V was pared by 7 bases and J by 1 base, with 9 bases of the junction left unmatched. The germline V gene has CDR1 MNHNY and CDR2 SVGAGI (reference sequence).

This rearrangement joins TRBV19 to TRBJ2-3, with D hard to call. Trimming stripped 6 bases from V and 6 bases from J, with 10 bases between. CDR1 LNHDA and CDR2 SQIVND come from the germline V gene (reference sequence). The CDR3 sequence is 12 residues long. Here the CDR3 DNA reads TGTGCCAGTAGCAACGAGCTGGATACGCAGTATTTT. It specifies CASSNELDTQYF.

This clone has a single count. This chain links TRBV29-1 with TRBJ2-2, with D perhaps matching TRBD1 (5 bases). With 4 bases removed from V and 7 bases from J, the gap between germline ends came to 10 bases. Germline CDR1 SQVTM, CDR2 ANQGSEA. The CDR3 contains 12 residues. The CDR3 sequence: CSVGRENGELFF. The DNA for the CDR3 is TGCAGCGTTGGCAGGGAAAACGGGGAGCTGTTTTTT.

The DNA of the CDR3 is TGTGCCAGCAGTTACTCCCTCTCCAACTCTCAAGAGACCCAGTACTTC. It specifies CASSYSLSNSQETQYF. The J gene is TRBJ2-5, the V gene TRBV6-5; D gene ambiguous. V was cut by 0 bases and J by 2 bases, with 13 bases left in between. Per the germline V gene, CDR1 is MNHEY and CDR2 is SVGAGI. This CDR3 spans 16 amino acids.

The chain links TRBV2 to TRBJ1-5; D not certain. Trimming took 7 bases from V and 0 from J, leaving 7 bases between them. This CDR3 region has 13 residues. Germline assignment: CDR1 SNHLY and CDR2 FYNNEI. CDR3 region: CASTRDSNQPQHF. DNA of the CDR3: TGTGCCAGCACACGAGATAGCAATCAGCCCCAGCATTTT.

The rearrangement links TRBV6-1 to TRBJ1-3; a possible D gene is TRBD1 (5 bases). CDR3 length equals 15 residues. V was pared by 5 bases and J by 0 bases, with 11 bases between. The germline V gene encodes CDR1 MNHNS and CDR2 SASEGT. The CDR3 loop is CASSTQGDSGNTIYF. CDR3 sequence (DNA): TGTGCCAGCAGTACTCAGGGCGACTCTGGAAACACCATATATTTT.

This rearrangement joins TRBV7-2 to TRBJ1-1; 9 positions match TRBD1. The CDR3 contains 14 residues. V dropped 5 bases and J dropped 5; count of bases not matched to a gene: 6. CDR1 is SGHTA and CDR2 is FQGNSA in the germline V gene. CDR3 in DNA: TGTGCCAGCAGCCCGGGACAGGGAGGGACTGAAGCTTTCTTT. It codes for CASSPGQGGTEAFF.

This rearrangement joins TRBV5-1 to TRBJ2-7; 7 nucleotides agree with TRBD1. The germline CDR1 and CDR2 sequences are SGHRS and YFSETQ. V trimming: 1 base; J trimming: 5 bases; junction bases outside the gene matches: 6. This CDR3 contains 14 residues. The CDR3 loop is CASSLYRGSNEQYF. Here the CDR3 DNA reads TGCGCCAGCAGCTTGTACAGGGGAAGCAACGAGCAGTACTTC.

The rearrangement links TRBV5-1 to TRBJ2-5; tentative D call: TRBD2 (6 bases). Germline V gene lookup returns CDR1 SGHRS and CDR2 YFSETQ. CDR3 length: 14 amino acids. Trimming took 2 bases from V and 1 from J, leaving 9 bases between them. This chain's CDR3 is CASSFQGGQETQYF. CDR3 DNA: TGCGCCAGCAGCTTTCAGGGAGGCCAAGAGACCCAGTACTTC.

CDR3 residues: CASSQVGQFYGYTF. CDR3 bases: TGCGCCAGCAGCCAGGTCGGACAGTTCTATGGCTACACCTTC. This chain links TRBV4-3 with TRBJ1-2, with a weak D call TRBD1 (6 bases). The ends were cut back, 3 bases at V and 4 bases at J, with 12 bases in the middle. The CDR3 covers 14 residues. Germline lookup yields CDR1 LGHNA and CDR2 YSLEER.

This chain uses TRBV4-1 with TRBJ2-7; 9 bases fit TRBD2. Germline CDR1 is MGHRA and CDR2 is YSYEKL. V lost 0 bases and J lost 4; bases outside the gene matches: 10. There are 17 residues in the CDR3. The CDR3 region has the DNA TGCGCCAGCAGCCAAGATACGGGACTAGCAGAACGTTACGAGCAGTACTTC. Translated: CASSQDTGLAERYEQYF.

The chain employs TRBV7-2 and TRBJ1-1; TRBD1 matches at 10 bases. Germline assignment: CDR1 SGHTA and CDR2 FQGNSA. Losses at the gene ends were 5 bases for V and 1 base for J; bases not matched to a gene: 4. This CDR3 spans 15 amino acids. CDR3 loop: CASSPWTGGNTEAFF. The CDR3 DNA reads TGTGCCAGCAGCCCCTGGACAGGGGGGAACACTGAAGCTTTCTTT. Together with reference TRBV7-2 and TRBJ1-1, the CDR3 gives the full variable domain: GAGVSQSPSNKVTEKGKDVELRCDPISGHTALYWYRQSLGQGLEFLIYFQGNSAPDKSGLPSDRFSAERTGGSVSTLTIQRTQQEDSAVYLCASSPWTGGNTEAFFGQGTRLTVV.

This chain uses TRBV5-4 with TRBJ1-4; tentatively, D is TRBD1 (6 bases). CDR3 length: 15 residues. Germline CDR1 reads SGHNT; CDR2 reads YYREEE (reference sequence). V lost 3 bases, J lost 5 bases, and 14 bases lay in between. The CDR3 DNA is TGTGCCAGCAGCTCCGCGGACAGCTTGAATGAAAAACTGTTTTTT. Amino acids: CASSSADSLNEKLFF.

V is TRBV7-9 and J is TRBJ2-7; D not resolved. The CDR3 sequence is 12 residues long. Between the trimmed V and J ends, which lost 8 bases and 5 bases, there was a span of 13 bases. Germline V gene data show CDR1 as SEHNR and CDR2 as FQNEAQ (reference sequence). The CDR3 nucleotides are TGTGCCAGCCAGCGTAACCAAGACGAGCAGTACTTC. Translating it yields CASQRNQDEQYF. The full variable domain, its missing parts supplied by reference TRBV7-9 and TRBJ2-7, is DTGVSQNPRHKITKRGQNVTFRCDPISEHNRLYWYRQTLGQGPEFLTYFQNEAQLEKSRLLSDRFSAERPKGSFSTLEIQRTEQGDSAMYLCASQRNQDEQYFGPGTRLTVT.

The rearrangement uses TRBV20-1 and TRBJ2-2; D gene ambiguous. Germline V gene data show CDR1 as DFQATT and CDR2 as SNEGSKA (reference sequence). The CDR3 runs 14 residues. V was shortened by 3 bases and J by 2 bases, with 10 bases between the two germline ends. The CDR3: CSASRRQNTGELFF. The CDR3 bases are TGCAGTGCTAGTCGCAGACAAAACACCGGGGAGCTGTTTTTT.

This rearrangement joins TRBV28 to TRBJ2-2; D call uncertain. V was shortened by 6 bases and J by 1 base, with 6 bases between the two germline ends. This CDR3 is built from 13 residues. CDR1 and CDR2 (germline): MDHEN, SYDVKM. The chain's CDR3 is CASRLRNTGELFF. The CDR3 nucleotides are TGTGCCAGCAGACTAAGGAACACCGGGGAGCTGTTTTTT.

V and J are TRBV11-1 and TRBJ1-2; D perhaps matches TRBD1 (5 bases). The CDR3 loop spans 12 amino acids. The ends were cut back, 3 bases at V and 5 bases at J, with 7 bases in the middle. Germline CDR1 and CDR2: SGHAT and FQDESV (reference sequence). The CDR3 bases are TGTGCCAGCAGCTTGGGGCTATATGGCTACACCTTC. It specifies CASSLGLYGYTF.

The V gene is TRBV12-3 or TRBV12-4, the J gene TRBJ2-7; 8 nucleotides line up with TRBD2. The CDR3 has 13 residues. The V segment lost 7 bases and the J segment 3 bases; nucleotides outside the gene matches: 5. The CDR3 DNA follows: TGTGCCAGCATGACGGGGGGGGGCTACGAGCAGTACTTC. This codes for CASMTGGGYEQYF.

The J gene is TRBJ2-7, the V gene TRBV27, with 7 bases identical to TRBD1. The germline gives CDR1 MNHEY, CDR2 SMNVEV (reference sequence). This CDR3 contains 14 residues. Trimming cost V 11 bases and J 1 base; bases outside gene matches: 11. As DNA, the CDR3 is TGTGCCCGGGACAGCTTTTTTTCTTCCTACGAGCAGTACTTC. Protein sequence: CARDSFFSSYEQYF.

The genes are TRBV28 and TRBJ1-1; unclear D gene. Germline V gene lookup returns CDR1 MDHEN and CDR2 SYDVKM. The germline V and J ends were trimmed by 7 bases and 7 bases, with 13 bases remaining between them. The CDR3 totals 12 residues. CDR3 nucleotides: TGTGCCAGCATCATTGGGCCAGGTGAAGCTTTCTTT. It translates to CASIIGPGEAFF.

The chain combines TRBV7-9 with TRBJ1-2; 8 bases are a match to TRBD1. Losses at the gene ends were 5 bases for V and 4 bases for J; bases not matched to a gene: 9. The CDR3 totals 15 residues. CDR1 is SEHNR, CDR2 FQNEAQ, per germline (reference sequence). The CDR3 reads CASSLDGQGRYGYTF. The CDR3 bases are TGTGCCAGCAGCCTTGACGGACAGGGTCGCTATGGCTACACCTTC.

This clone has more than one count but fewer than ten. The chain combines TRBV6-2 or TRBV6-3 with TRBJ2-1, with 8 nucleotides matching TRBD2. J was trimmed by 7 bases and V by 2 bases; bases with no gene match: 7. The CDR3 loop spans 15 amino acids. The V gene's germline CDR1 is MNHEY and CDR2 SVGEGT. This chain's CDR3 is CASSYGSGGQNEQFF. In DNA, the CDR3 is TGTGCCAGCAGTTACGGCTCGGGGGGGCAAAATGAGCAGTTCTTC.

The chain links TRBV18 to TRBJ2-2; D might be TRBD1 (5 bases). This CDR3 is 12 amino acids long. V was cut by 2 bases and J by 8 bases, with 6 bases left in between. Germline V CDR1 and CDR2: KGHSH, LQKENI. CDR3 protein: CASSPRQGELFF. The DNA for the CDR3 is TGTGCCAGCTCACCAAGACAGGGGGAGCTGTTTTTT.

CDR3 sequence reads: CASSLAGTGAYEQYF. The CDR3 bases are TGTGCCAGCAGCTTAGCGGGCACAGGGGCCTACGAGCAGTACTTC. V is TRBV7-6 and J is TRBJ2-7; 7 bases are a match to TRBD1. Trimming cost V 0 bases and J 2 bases; bases outside gene matches: 4. CDR3 size: 15 residues. Germline V gene lookup returns CDR1 SGHVS and CDR2 FNYEAQ.

V usage is TRBV6-5 and J usage is TRBJ2-3; a weak D match, TRBD2 (6 bases). Germline V gives CDR1 MNHEY, CDR2 SVGAGI. The CDR3 has 14 amino acids. V dropped 0 bases and J dropped 5 bases, with 9 bases sitting between them. CDR3 residues: CASSYSISGDTQYF. For the CDR3, the DNA is TGTGCCAGCAGTTACTCGATTAGCGGAGATACGCAGTATTTT.